This passage covers 19 T cell receptor beta chains from one sample sequenced in a study of blood T cell repertoires in COVID-19. TCRdb's table, derived via immunoSEQ multiplex PCR, lists solely in-frame clones and lacks some. Of some 57,000 clones listed, more than 90% are singletons. The material sequenced was peripheral blood. The receptor set was obtained from a human donor in a cohort sampled during active COVID-19.

The chain links TRBV19 to TRBJ2-7; maybe TRBD2 (6 bases). The CDR3 runs to 14 residues. CDR1 is LNHDA and CDR2 is SQIVND in the germline V gene (reference sequence). Trimming removed 9 bases from V and 2 bases from J, with 17 bases in between. CDR3 residues: CASSGGRRAYEQYF. In DNA, the CDR3 is TGTGCCAGCTCTGGGGGGAGACGAGCCTACGAGCAGTACTTC.

The chain has TRBV30 and TRBJ2-1; no clear D. The CDR3 sequence is 15 residues long. Germline assignment: CDR1 GTSNPN and CDR2 SVGIG (reference sequence). V was shortened by 0 bases and J by 3 bases, with 12 bases between the two germline ends. The CDR3 DNA reads as TGTGCCTGGAGTGTGGTAGCAACCTTCTACAATGAGCAGTTCTTC. Protein: CAWSVVATFYNEQFF.

This clone was detected only once. The chain joins TRBV12-3 or TRBV12-4 to TRBJ1-5; tentatively, D is TRBD1 (5 bases). V lost 6 bases and J lost 4, with 7 bases in between. This CDR3 comprises 12 residues. The CDR3 DNA reads TGTGCCAGCAGGGGGCCGAATCAGCCCCAGCATTTT. Its translation is CASRGPNQPQHF.

The chain joins TRBV30 to TRBJ2-5, with 8 bases identical to TRBD2. The CDR3 has 14 residues. Trimming at V came to 4 bases and at J to 5 bases, leaving 9 bases not matched to a gene. From germline, CDR1 is GTSNPN and CDR2 SVGIG (reference sequence). CDR3 region: CAWTNGLAGETQYF. The DNA of the CDR3 is TGTGCCTGGACCAACGGACTAGCAGGGGAGACCCAGTACTTC.

The V call is TRBV14, the J call TRBJ1-2, with D possibly being TRBD1 (6 bases). The length of the CDR3 is 15 residues. Between the trimmed V and J ends, which lost 0 bases and 7 bases, there was a span of 15 bases. CDR1 is SGHDN, CDR2 FVKESK, per germline. The CDR3 nucleotides read TGTGCCAGCAGCCAAGATTGGGCGGCCAGGGGTGGCTACACCTTC. Residues: CASSQDWAARGGYTF.

The rearrangement uses TRBV27 and TRBJ1-4; D is uncertain. V was cut by 3 bases and J by 4 bases, with 9 bases left in between. This CDR3 has 14 residues. Germline-derived CDR1 and CDR2 are MNHEY and SMNVEV (reference sequence). Here the CDR3 reads CASSFSGVNEKLFF. In DNA form, the CDR3 reads TGTGCCAGCAGTTTCTCCGGGGTTAATGAAAAACTGTTTTTT.

This sequence joins TRBV28 and TRBJ1-3; D is unresolved. Germline V lookup: CDR1 MDHEN, CDR2 SYDVKM. The CDR3 consists of 12 residues. Trimming stripped 5 bases from V and 6 bases from J, with 8 bases between. CDR3 sequence reads: CASSRRVNTIYF. In DNA form, the CDR3 reads TGTGCCAGCAGTCGGAGGGTAAACACCATATATTTT.

V gene TRBV19 combines with J gene TRBJ1-1, with D perhaps TRBD1 (6 bases). This CDR3 region has 15 residues. CDR1 is LNHDA, CDR2 SQIVND, per germline (reference sequence). Trimming took 6 bases from V and 4 from J, leaving 18 bases between them. In DNA, the CDR3 is TGTGCCAGTAGGACTGACCAGGGGCTAGGCACTGAAGCTTTCTTT. Translation gives CASRTDQGLGTEAFF.

The chain joins TRBV3-1 (or the pseudogene TRBV3-2) to TRBJ2-7; TRBD2 might be the D (6 bases). The germline CDR1 and CDR2 sequences are LGHDT and YNNKEL (reference sequence). Trimming left V 1 base short and J 2 bases short, with 12 bases between. CDR3 length: 15 amino acids. The CDR3 protein is CASSQVVSGTYEQYF. CDR3 in DNA: TGTGCCAGCAGCCAAGTCGTTAGCGGCACCTACGAGCAGTACTTC.

This chain uses TRBV7-6 with TRBJ2-7, with D tentatively TRBD1 (6 bases). V lost 0 bases, J lost 6 bases, and 9 bases lay in between. Per the germline V gene, CDR1 is SGHVS and CDR2 is FNYEAQ. This CDR3 spans 13 amino acids. CDR3 sequence: CASSLAGQSEQYF. CDR3 nucleotide sequence: TGTGCCAGCAGCTTAGCCGGACAGAGCGAGCAGTACTTC.

The J gene is TRBJ1-1, the V gene TRBV18; D not resolved. Germline loops: CDR1 KGHSH, CDR2 LQKENI. The CDR3 is 17 amino acids. Trimming removed 2 bases at V and 6 bases at J, with 22 bases between. This CDR3 reads CASSPSRDPPLSAEAFF. CDR3 nucleotides: TGTGCCAGCTCACCATCTCGGGATCCCCCTCTTTCCGCTGAAGCTTTCTTT.

The chain employs TRBV18 and TRBJ2-1, with a possible D match to TRBD2 (6 bases). V gave up 0 bases and J gave up 5 bases, with 11 bases separating them. Germline loops: CDR1 KGHSH, CDR2 LQKENI. CDR3 length equals 15 residues. The DNA of the CDR3 is TGTGCCAGCTCACCACCGAGGGACTGGAACAATGAGCAGTTCTTC. Residues: CASSPPRDWNNEQFF.

The rearrangement uses TRBV7-2 and TRBJ2-5, with 11 nucleotides matching TRBD2. Losses at the gene ends were 2 bases for V and 3 bases for J; bases not matched to a gene: 5. The CDR3 consists of 16 residues. The germline gives CDR1 SGHTA, CDR2 FQGNSA. CDR3 nucleotides: TGTGCCAGCAGCTTAAATCGACTAGCGGGAAAAGAGACCCAGTACTTC. Translated, it gives CASSLNRLAGKETQYF.

The J gene is TRBJ1-3, the V gene TRBV19, with D perhaps TRBD1 (5 bases). Trimming removed 6 bases at V and 1 base at J, with 13 bases between. Looked up from germline, CDR1 is LNHDA and CDR2 is SQIVND (reference sequence). The CDR3 has 15 amino acids. The CDR3 is CASSPTATSGNTIYF. CDR3 bases: TGTGCCAGTAGCCCGACAGCTACTTCTGGAAACACCATATATTTT.

The rearrangement joins TRBV30 to TRBJ1-1, with D hard to call. The germline CDR1 and CDR2 sequences are GTSNPN and SVGIG (reference sequence). This CDR3 spans 14 amino acids. Trimming left V 0 bases short and J 0 bases short, with 8 bases between. The CDR3 here is CAWSVFRVNTEAFF. The CDR3 nucleotides are TGTGCCTGGAGTGTATTTCGGGTGAACACTGAAGCTTTCTTT.

This sequence joins TRBV7-6 and TRBJ2-7; D may be TRBD1 (6 bases). This CDR3 is 17 amino acids long. CDR1 SGHVS and CDR2 FNYEAQ come from the germline V gene. V was clipped by 5 bases and J by 2 bases, with 22 bases between them. CDR3: CASSPPQGTLPPYEQYF. The CDR3, as DNA: TGTGCCAGCAGCCCCCCCCAGGGGACACTCCCTCCCTACGAGCAGTACTTC.

This chain connects TRBV6-2 or TRBV6-3 to TRBJ2-1; unclear D gene. With 3 bases removed from V and 9 bases from J, the gap between germline ends came to 18 bases. The CDR3 is 15 amino acids. Germline values: CDR1 MNHEY, CDR2 SVGEGT. CDR3 DNA: TGTGCCAGCAGTTATCCGAATGGGCTACTCTCTGAGCAGTTCTTC. This gives the protein CASSYPNGLLSEQFF.

This chain joins TRBV19 and TRBJ2-5, with 8 nucleotides matching TRBD1. V lost 5 bases to trimming and J lost 5 bases; unmatched junction nucleotides: 7. This CDR3 contains 14 residues. CDR1 is LNHDA and CDR2 is SQIVND in the germline V gene (reference sequence). CDR3 in amino acids: CASSRGQGLETQYF. As DNA, the CDR3 is TGTGCCAGTAGTCGCGGACAGGGCTTGGAGACCCAGTACTTC.

The chain joins TRBV20-1 to TRBJ2-7, with a weak D call TRBD2 (6 bases). Trimming took 6 bases from V and 3 from J, leaving 9 bases between them. Germline V gives CDR1 DFQATT, CDR2 SNEGSKA (reference sequence). CDR3 length equals 11 residues. CDR3 sequence: CSASGSYEQYF. CDR3 sequence (DNA): TGCAGTGCCTCCGGGAGCTACGAGCAGTACTTC.